This T cell receptor beta chain is drawn from a study of shared clonotypes between healthy human individuals. The CDR3 is 18 amino acids. Trimming took 7 bases from V and 0 from J; bases not matched to a gene: 17. Germline assignment: CDR1 MDHEN and CDR2 SYDVKM. Clones were sequenced by immunoSEQ multiplex PCR, and TCRdb holds only the in-frame ones, with some missing. This sample carries about 1.1 million clones, roughly 80% of them seen once, and the ten largest clones take approximately 0.95%. The rearrangement uses TRBV28 and TRBJ2-7; TRBD1 matches at 8 bases. The sequence derives from a man aged 18 to 30 in good health. Some clones in this sample may be carry-over from other donors' samples. The material sequenced was memory CD4+ T cells from PBMCs. Subset here: CD45RA-negative fraction. The CDR3 here is CASTPRIWGDRSSYEQYF. The DNA of the CDR3 is TGTGCCAGCACTCCCCGTATATGGGGGGACAGGAGCTCCTACGAGCAGTACTTC.